This entry concerns a single TCR beta chain. The protocol was immunoSEQ multiplex PCR, while the TCRdb copy is restricted to in-frame clones and leaves out a portion. The sample has 15,000 to 20,000 clones; over 70% are singletons. This entry is derived from a study of blood T cell repertoires in COVID-19. Germline V gene data show CDR1 as SGHNT and CDR2 as YYREEE (reference sequence). The CDR3 is made up of 13 amino acids. V lost 3 bases and J 3 bases, leaving 7 bases between the germline ends. This TCR was sampled from a woman aged 70-85 years with active COVID-19. Sequencing input: peripheral blood. V gene TRBV5-4 combines with J gene TRBJ1-3, with D hard to call. The CDR3 spells CASSSGHGNTIYF. Written as DNA, the CDR3 is TGTGCCAGCAGCTCGGGTCATGGAAACACCATATATTTT.